The T cell receptor beta chain under discussion was sequenced for a study of blood T cells in healthy people across ages. Findings and limits, study-wide: A strong correlation was found between TCR beta diversity and the percentage of naive T cells.

As regards this clonotype: The antigen is unknown.

At least 6.5 million PBMCs were isolated per sample. A second PCR of about 7 to 12 cycles used a sample-barcoded 5' primer and a J-beta primer mix. Every molecule of cDNA carried a tag from a template-switch adaptor with 12 random nucleotides. TCRdb re-derived calls from the 5' RACE reads in MiXCR, one entry per CDR3 protein. The table lists around 800,000 distinct CDR3 sequences, around 42% of them singletons. The CDR3 is 12 residues long. The germline CDR1 and CDR2 sequences are DFQATT and SNEGSKA (reference sequence). The V and J ends lost 0 bases and 4 bases respectively, with 7 bases between them.

The TCR was taken from a man aged 60 to 69 in good health. The V call is TRBV20-1, the J call TRBJ2-7; D unclear. The specimen sequenced was blood. This CDR3 reads CSARDPEYEQYF. As DNA, the CDR3 is TGCAGTGCTAGAGATCCGGAATACGAGCAGTACTTC.